These 2 T cell receptor beta chains share one sample of origin, sequenced in a study of blood T cell repertoires in COVID-19. Here immunoSEQ multiplex PCR was the method, and the copy in TCRdb shows in-frame clones only, minus some. Of approximately 60,000 clones listed, 65% to 85% are singletons. Input material: peripheral blood. These receptors all stem from a woman over 75 with active or convalescent COVID-19.

The chain uses TRBV6-6 and TRBJ2-5; no definite D call. The CDR3 runs to 16 residues. The germline gives CDR1 MNHNY, CDR2 SVGAGI (reference sequence). Trimming took off 6 bases at V and 1 base at J, with 18 bases between the two ends. In DNA, the CDR3 is TGTGCCAGCAGCTCCCTTATTACAGCACTCCAAGAGACCCAGTACTTC. It translates to CASSSLITALQETQYF.

This clone was counted a few times. V is TRBV5-1 and J is TRBJ1-2; 9 nucleotides agree with TRBD1. Germline loops: CDR1 SGHRS, CDR2 YFSETQ. The V segment lost 3 bases and the J segment 2 bases; nucleotides outside the gene matches: 5. The CDR3 runs 15 residues. CDR3 nucleotides: TGCGCCAGCAGCTCATCCGGGACAGGGAACTATGGCTACACCTTC. This codes for CASSSSGTGNYGYTF.